These 27 T cell receptor beta chains originate from one sample sequenced in a study of blood T cell repertoires in COVID-19. Sequenced by immunoSEQ multiplex PCR; TCRdb stores in-frame clones only, minus some. The sample has approximately 280,000 clones; approximately 85% are singletons. What was sequenced was peripheral blood. These receptors originate from a woman in her 70s with acute or convalescent COVID-19.

This clone was seen once. The CDR3 coding sequence is TGTGCCAGCAGCTTAACAGGGGCTGGGGACACCGGGGAGCTGTTTTTT. Translated: CASSLTGAGDTGELFF. The genes are TRBV11-3 and TRBJ2-2; TRBD1 agrees at 7 bases. The germline V gene has CDR1 SGHNT and CDR2 YENEEA. V was pared by 2 bases and J by 3 bases, with 6 bases of the junction left unmatched. The CDR3 has 16 residues.

The V and J genes are TRBV6-5 and TRBJ1-4, with 8 nucleotides matching TRBD1. Germline assignment: CDR1 MNHEY and CDR2 SVGAGI. This CDR3 has 15 residues. V lost 6 bases, J lost 5 bases, and 8 bases stayed unmatched. CDR3 sequence (DNA): TGTGCCAGCAGGGCCGTAAGACAGGGGAATGAAAAACTGTTTTTT. It is translated as CASRAVRQGNEKLFF.

The genes are TRBV5-1 and TRBJ2-1; TRBD2 matches 10 bases. The V segment lost 4 bases and the J segment 8 bases; nucleotides outside the gene matches: 9. Germline V gene data show CDR1 as SGHRS and CDR2 as YFSETQ. The CDR3 has 15 amino acids. The CDR3 DNA sequence: TGCGCCAGCAGCATGGGACTAGCGTCCCTCGATGAGCAGTTCTTC. It is translated as CASSMGLASLDEQFF.

This clone has just one count. The V gene is TRBV3-1 (or the pseudogene TRBV3-2), the J gene TRBJ2-7, with 8 bases matching TRBD2. Per the germline V gene, CDR1 is LGHDT and CDR2 is YNNKEL (reference sequence). The CDR3 consists of 15 residues. V lost 4 bases, J lost 5 bases, and 10 bases stayed unmatched. CDR3 protein: CASSLTSGDSNEQYF. DNA for the CDR3: TGTGCCAGCAGCCTTACTAGCGGCGATTCGAACGAGCAGTACTTC.

V usage is TRBV2 and J usage is TRBJ1-3, with TRBD1 as a possible D gene (6 bases). Germline V gene lookup returns CDR1 SNHLY and CDR2 FYNNEI. This CDR3 spans 15 amino acids. The V end was cut by 8 bases, the J end by 4 bases, with 18 bases between. The CDR3 region is CASGGGGTTGNTIYF. CDR3 DNA: TGTGCCAGCGGGGGGGGCGGGACTACCGGAAACACCATATATTTT.

The rearrangement joins TRBV5-5 to TRBJ1-2; D is perhaps TRBD1 (5 bases). Trimming cost V 1 base and J 4 bases, with 14 bases left between them. The CDR3 length is 15 residues. Germline loops: CDR1 SGHKS, CDR2 YYEKEE (reference sequence). The CDR3 region is CASSLPGGSIYGYTF. DNA for the CDR3: TGTGCCAGCAGCTTGCCCGGGGGGTCTATCTATGGCTACACCTTC. Combining the CDR3 with reference TRBV5-5 and TRBJ1-2 gives the whole variable domain DAGVTQSPTHLIKTRGQQVTLRCSPISGHKSVSWYQQVLGQGPQFIFQYYEKEERGRGNFPDRFSARQFPNYSSELNVNALLLGDSALYLCASSLPGGSIYGYTFGSGTRLTVV.

The chain uses TRBV7-8 and TRBJ2-2, with a weak D call TRBD2 (6 bases). Trimming cost V 5 bases and J 1 base, with 17 bases left between them. The CDR3 extends over 17 amino acids. From germline, CDR1 is SGHVS and CDR2 FQNEAQ. This CDR3 reads CASSPRPGLKNTGELFF. CDR3 coding DNA: TGTGCCAGCAGCCCCCGCCCCGGACTAAAGAACACCGGGGAGCTGTTTTTT.

The chain is built from TRBV19 and TRBJ1-2; D not certain. Germline V gene data show CDR1 as LNHDA and CDR2 as SQIVND (reference sequence). V shed 3 bases and J shed 2 bases, with 10 bases lying between them. This CDR3 spans 14 amino acids. The CDR3 region has the DNA TGTGCCAGTAGTATTGCCCCTGAGAACTATGGCTACACCTTC. Amino acid sequence: CASSIAPENYGYTF. The full variable domain, rest sourced from reference TRBV19 and TRBJ1-2, is DGGITQSPKYLFRKEGQNVTLSCEQNLNHDAMYWYRQDPGQGLRLIYYSQIVNDFQKGDIAEGYSVSREKKESFPLTVTSAQKNPTAFYLCASSIAPENYGYTFGSGTRLTVV.

In DNA, the CDR3 is TGTGCCAGCAGTTTATTCAGGGCAGTAGCTAACTATGGCTACACCTTC. Its protein is CASSLFRAVANYGYTF. This chain joins TRBV27 and TRBJ1-2; D perhaps matches TRBD1 (5 bases). CDR1 and CDR2 from the germline V gene are MNHEY and SMNVEV (reference sequence). The CDR3 covers 16 residues. V lost 1 base and J lost 0, with 12 bases in between.

This clone was recorded only once. The J gene is TRBJ2-7, the V gene TRBV5-6; D gene unclear. Germline-derived CDR1 and CDR2 are SGHDT and YYEEEE. The CDR3 extends over 14 amino acids. Trimming stripped 2 bases from V and 6 bases from J, with 15 bases between. CDR3 sequence: CASSFGSGYVEQYF. CDR3 nucleotide sequence: TGTGCCAGCAGCTTTGGGTCAGGATATGTCGAGCAGTACTTC.

The chain recombines TRBV18 with TRBJ2-7, with D maybe TRBD1 (6 bases). The germline V gene encodes CDR1 KGHSH and CDR2 LQKENI. The CDR3 sequence is 16 residues long. Deletions cut 3 bases from V and 0 bases from J, with 15 bases between. The CDR3 region has the DNA TGTGCCAGCTCACCGATGATAGGACAGCACTCCTACGAGCAGTACTTC. Its translation: CASSPMIGQHSYEQYF.

The genes are TRBV5-5 and TRBJ2-5; 7 bases agree with TRBD2. The V gene's germline CDR1 is SGHKS and CDR2 YYEKEE (reference sequence). Trimming at V came to 5 bases and at J to 1 base, leaving 11 bases not matched to a gene. The CDR3 is made up of 16 amino acids. DNA of the CDR3: TGTGCCAGCAGGGACTTCCGGGGGAGGGGCCAAGAGACCCAGTACTTC. It is translated as CASRDFRGRGQETQYF.

This chain connects TRBV18 to TRBJ1-5; 8 bases are a match to TRBD1. Germline V CDR1 and CDR2: KGHSH, LQKENI. The ends lost 6 bases at V and 6 bases at J; junction bases unmatched: 7. The CDR3 covers 14 residues. CDR3 sequence: CASSRTGRGQPQHF. DNA of the CDR3: TGTGCCAGCTCGCGGACAGGGAGGGGTCAGCCCCAGCATTTT.

This chain joins TRBV18 and TRBJ2-1; 10 bases agree with TRBD2. The CDR3 runs to 20 residues. The germline gives CDR1 KGHSH, CDR2 LQKENI. The trim removed 3 bases at V and 6 bases at J, leaving 20 bases unmatched. CDR3 nucleotide sequence: TGTGCCAGCTCACCCCCACCTCTTCGCCAGCGGGGGGGCGAGCCCAATGAGCAGTTCTTC. Its translation is CASSPPPLRQRGGEPNEQFF.

The rearrangement joins TRBV7-3 to TRBJ2-1; 12 nucleotides agree with TRBD2. Germline V gene lookup returns CDR1 SGHTA and CDR2 FQGTGA. The CDR3 runs to 15 residues. The V and J ends lost 5 bases and 8 bases, in that order; junction bases with no gene match: 7. CDR3 coding DNA: TGTGCCAGCAGCCCTAGCGGGGGGGTAGCCGATGAGCAGTTCTTC. This codes for CASSPSGGVADEQFF.

The V call is TRBV7-2, the J call TRBJ2-1; D might be TRBD1 (5 bases). Germline loops: CDR1 SGHTA, CDR2 FQGNSA. This CDR3 comprises 15 residues. Trimming removed 6 bases at V and 4 bases at J, with 16 bases between. CDR3 in amino acids: CASRLDRIPYNEQFF. The CDR3 nucleotides read TGTGCCAGCAGACTTGACAGAATTCCTTACAATGAGCAGTTCTTC.

CDR3 residues: CASSEFSGGSHNEQFF. The CDR3 DNA reads as TGTGCCAGCAGTGAATTCAGCGGGGGGTCACACAATGAGCAGTTCTTC. The chain recombines TRBV25-1 with TRBJ2-1; 9 nucleotides line up with TRBD2. The J segment lost 5 bases and the V segment lost 1 base, leaving 6 bases of the junction unmatched. This CDR3 has 16 residues. The germline gives CDR1 MGHDK, CDR2 SYGVNS.

As to this clone: The same CDR3 arises from other DNA sequences in this sample as well. V and J are TRBV3-1 (or the pseudogene TRBV3-2) and TRBJ1-1; TRBD1 matches at 7 bases. The ends lost 4 bases at V and 2 bases at J; junction bases unmatched: 4. The CDR3 is made up of 14 amino acids. Germline CDR1 and CDR2: LGHDT and YNNKEL (reference sequence). CDR3 residues: CASSPLGGNTEAFF. CDR3 in DNA: TGTGCCAGCAGCCCTCTAGGGGGCAACACTGAAGCTTTCTTT.

The gene calls are TRBV18 and TRBJ1-1, with 8 bases identical to TRBD1. The V segment lost 3 bases and the J segment 8 bases; nucleotides outside the gene matches: 2. CDR1 is KGHSH, CDR2 LQKENI, per germline. The CDR3 consists of 12 residues. CDR3 sequence (DNA): TGTGCCAGCTCACCGGGGGACAGGGAAGCTTTCTTT. Translation gives CASSPGDREAFF.

The genes are TRBV19 and TRBJ1-4; no firm D call. This CDR3 has 12 residues. Germline V gene sequence: CDR1 LNHDA, CDR2 SQIVND (reference sequence). V was clipped by 4 bases and J by 8 bases, with 8 bases between them. CDR3 DNA sequence: TGTGCCAGTAGTACCTGGCGGGAAAAACTGTTTTTT. It yields the protein CASSTWREKLFF.

The chain has TRBV2 and TRBJ2-1; TRBD1 might be the D (6 bases). The V end lost 2 bases, the J end lost 6 bases, and 11 bases lay between the germline ends. The CDR3 is made up of 14 amino acids. Germline lookup yields CDR1 SNHLY and CDR2 FYNNEI. CDR3 nucleotides: TGTGCCAGCAGTGAATACAGGGCAGCCAATGAGCAGTTCTTC. This sequence encodes CASSEYRAANEQFF.

The gene calls are TRBV5-5 and TRBJ2-2; D is uncertain. Trimming removed 2 bases at V and 4 bases at J, with 6 bases between. CDR3 length equals 13 residues. Per germline, CDR1 SGHKS and CDR2 YYEKEE (reference sequence). The chain's CDR3 is CASSLSVTGELFF. The CDR3 coding sequence is TGTGCCAGCAGCTTATCCGTCACCGGGGAGCTGTTTTTT.

This chain joins TRBV3-1 (or the pseudogene TRBV3-2) and TRBJ1-2; 9 bases align to TRBD1. Trimming cost V 0 bases and J 8 bases; bases outside gene matches: 7. The germline V gene has CDR1 LGHDT and CDR2 YNNKEL (reference sequence). This CDR3 region has 15 residues. DNA for the CDR3: TGTGCCAGCAGCCAAGATGGGACAGGGTCTAGAGGCTACACCTTC. The encoded protein is CASSQDGTGSRGYTF.

V gene TRBV5-1 combines with J gene TRBJ2-7, with 9 bases lining up with TRBD2. Germline CDR1 and CDR2: SGHRS and YFSETQ. This CDR3 has 15 amino acids. Unmatched junction bases numbered 7, after V lost 4 bases and J lost 2 bases. DNA for the CDR3: TGCGCCAGCAGCGGAACTAGCGGGCCACCCTACGAGCAGTACTTC. As protein: CASSGTSGPPYEQYF.

The chain couples TRBV9 to TRBJ2-5, with TRBD2 identical over 12 bases. The CDR3 totals 15 residues. Unmatched junction bases numbered 6, after V lost 4 bases and J lost 5 bases. CDR1 and CDR2 from the germline V gene are SGDLS and YYNGEE. This CDR3 is CASSTRTSGVETQYF. CDR3 in DNA: TGTGCCAGCAGCACACGGACTAGCGGGGTCGAGACCCAGTACTTC.

This sequence joins TRBV4-1 and TRBJ1-4; 9 nucleotides match TRBD1. Germline V gene lookup returns CDR1 MGHRA and CDR2 YSYEKL. The CDR3 loop spans 15 amino acids. Trimming cost V 0 bases and J 7 bases; bases outside gene matches: 3. The CDR3 spells CASSQEGTGSEKLFF. CDR3 DNA sequence: TGCGCCAGCAGCCAAGAAGGGACAGGGAGTGAAAAACTGTTTTTT.

The sample holds one count of this clone. In DNA form, the CDR3 reads TGTGCCAGCAGCTTAAGGGGTGCCTACAATGAGCAGTTCTTC. It encodes CASSLRGAYNEQFF. The V and J genes are TRBV11-3 and TRBJ2-1; possible D gene TRBD1, 5 bases. Between the trimmed V and J ends, which lost 2 bases and 2 bases, there was a span of 7 bases. This CDR3 comprises 14 residues. Germline lookup yields CDR1 SGHNT and CDR2 YENEEA.